This TCR beta chain was sequenced during a study of monozygotic twins with cystic fibrosis. Background on the study: Roughly 2.8 micrograms of fragmented DNA underwent approximately 15 PCR cycles for library preparation.

The V gene end was trimmed by 6 bases and the J gene end by 4 bases; junction bases not matched to a gene: 10. This CDR3 has 15 residues. CDR1 SNHLY and CDR2 FYNNEI come from the germline V gene. Clones were sequenced by immunoSEQ multiplex PCR, and TCRdb holds only the in-frame ones, with some missing. This table holds 8,000 to 10,000 clones, 97% to 99% found once. The chain couples TRBV2 to TRBJ1-1; 8 bases match TRBD1. Sequenced input: blood. The sequence derives from a girl aged 2-10 years with cystic fibrosis. Here the CDR3 reads CASRARGRVFTEAFF. The DNA of the CDR3 is TGTGCCAGCAGAGCCAGGGGGCGAGTTTTCACTGAAGCTTTCTTT.